The 16 T cell receptor beta chains reported below all come from one sample, sequenced in a study of T cells in Graves' hyperthyroidism and ophthalmopathy (dated by TCRdb to 2018 to 2020). Library construction relied on multiplex PCR. TCRdb names Illumina HiSeq 2000 as the instrument used. The TCR beta CDR3 regions were amplified from RNA transcripts. A first-round RT-PCR of the TCR CDR3 used the HTBI primer set with the Qiagen OneStep RT-PCR kit. TCRdb redid the processing of the public reads, applying fastp at Q25 and MiXCR, and retained in-frame beta chains. Each record represents a unique CDR3 protein, reported with the most common genes and DNA among its rows. The table for this sample lists 550,000 to 600,000 distinct CDR3 sequences; 16% of them were counted only once. Approximately 18% of the sample goes to the ten largest clones. The sequencing sample was made of blood. These receptors came from a young woman with Graves' hyperthyroidism.

Comments on this clonotype: Just one base apart from a much larger clone, this may be a read error. The V call is TRBV2, the J call TRBJ1-5; D might be TRBD1 (6 bases). Per the germline V gene, CDR1 is SNHLY and CDR2 is FYNNEI. The CDR3 runs 14 residues. Between the trimmed V and J ends, which lost 6 bases and 9 bases, there was a span of 18 bases. The CDR3 loop is CASSPGGGLRPQHF. CDR3 DNA: TGTGCCAGCAGCCCGGGCGGGGGGCTTCGGCCCCAGCATTTT.

CDR3: CASSLGTTGQGGYTF. The CDR3 DNA reads TGTGCCAGCAGCTTAGGAACCACGGGGCAGGGTGGCTACACCTTC. The chain links TRBV7-9 to TRBJ1-2; D might be TRBD1 (5 bases). The CDR3 contains 15 residues. Trimming took off 1 base at V and 7 bases at J, with 16 bases between the two ends. CDR1 is SEHNR, CDR2 FQNEAQ, per germline (reference sequence).

A note on this clonotype: A read error may produce the germline difference seen at one junction end. The chain joins TRBV20-1 to TRBJ1-2, with 7 bases that match TRBD1. The CDR3 consists of 12 residues. CDR1 DFQATT and CDR2 SNEGSKA come from the germline V gene (reference sequence). CDR3 sequence reads: CSARTGDSGFTF. The CDR3 nucleotides read TGCAGTGCTAGAACAGGGGATTCTGGCTTCACCTTC.

This chain joins TRBV20-1 and TRBJ1-1, with D uncertain. The germline CDR1 and CDR2 sequences are DFQATT and SNEGSKA (reference sequence). With 0 bases removed from V and 4 bases from J, the gap between germline ends came to 15 bases. There are 15 residues in the CDR3. Here the CDR3 reads CSARDTIVAGTEAFF. CDR3 sequence (DNA): TGCAGTGCTAGAGATACGATCGTGGCGGGCACTGAAGCTTTCTTT.

Of note for this clonotype: One junction end disagrees with the germline gene, perhaps due to a read error. The J gene is TRBJ1-6, the V gene TRBV7-2; perhaps TRBD1 as D (5 bases). Germline V gene data show CDR1 as SGHTA and CDR2 as FQGNSA. CDR3 size: 15 residues. DNA for the CDR3: TGTGCCAGCAGCTTCCTCGACCTGGGGGGTTCACCCCTCTACTTT. Protein product: CASSFLDLGGSPLYF.

This clonotype was counted only a few times. Since a much larger clone is just one base distant, this may be a read error. This rearrangement joins TRBV5-1 to TRBJ1-1; 8 bases match TRBD1. The CDR3 is 14 amino acids. Germline assignment: CDR1 SGHRS and CDR2 YFSETQ. Here the CDR3 reads CASSRTGWDTEGFF. CDR3 nucleotides: TGCGCCAGCAGCAGGACAGGGTGGGACACTGAAGGTTTCTTT. The full variable domain, with the rest looked up from reference TRBV5-1 and TRBJ1-1, is KAGVTQTPRYLIKTRGQQVTLSCSPISGHRSVSWYQQTPGQGLQFLFEYFSETQRNKGNFPGRFSGRQFSNSRSEMNVSTLELGDSALYLCASSRTGWDTEGFFGQGTRLTVV.

The chain has TRBV7-9 and TRBJ2-7; 14 bases map to TRBD2. Trimming at V came to 5 bases and at J to 5 bases, leaving 14 bases not matched to a gene. Germline CDR1 reads SEHNR; CDR2 reads FQNEAQ (reference sequence). The CDR3 contains 18 residues. CDR3 in amino acids: CASSRPPGLAGVFHEQYF. The DNA for the CDR3 is TGTGCCAGCAGCCGACCCCCGGGACTAGCGGGAGTATTCCACGAGCAGTACTTC.

This clonotype was found many times. The chain recombines TRBV20-1 with TRBJ2-7; D gene unclear. CDR3 length equals 13 residues. In germline, CDR1 is DFQATT, CDR2 SNEGSKA (reference sequence). Deletions cut 0 bases from V and 2 bases from J, with 8 bases between. CDR3 nucleotides: TGCAGTGCTAGAGATGGCCAGACCTACGAGCAGTACTTC. Translated, it gives CSARDGQTYEQYF.

This clonotype was detected once. V is TRBV19 and J is TRBJ2-3, with 9 bases matching TRBD1. V lost 9 bases and J lost 3; bases outside the gene matches: 4. The CDR3 length is 13 residues. In germline, CDR1 is LNHDA, CDR2 SQIVND (reference sequence). The CDR3, as DNA: TGTGCCAGCGGGACAGGGCGAACAGATACGCAGTATTTT. Its translation: CASGTGRTDTQYF.

This clonotype was counted at least ten times. This sequence joins TRBV2 and TRBJ1-4, with no clear D. CDR3 length: 16 amino acids. Germline loops: CDR1 SNHLY, CDR2 FYNNEI. V shed 2 bases and J shed 0 bases, with 10 bases lying between them. The CDR3 DNA reads TGTGCCAGCAGTGAACACCGGCAGTCAACTAATGAAAAACTGTTTTTT. Its translation is CASSEHRQSTNEKLFF. Full variable domain (missing parts from reference TRBV2 and TRBJ1-4): EPEVTQTPSHQVTQMGQEVILRCVPISNHLYFYWYRQILGQKVEFLVSFYNNEISEKSEIFDDQFSVERPDGSNFTLKIRSTKLEDSAMYFCASSEHRQSTNEKLFFGSGTQLSVL.

This clonotype has more than one count but fewer than ten. The V call is TRBV6-1, the J call TRBJ2-7; 10 nucleotides align to TRBD2. The CDR3 runs 17 residues. V lost 5 bases to trimming and J lost 3 bases; unmatched junction nucleotides: 13. Germline V gene lookup returns CDR1 MNHNS and CDR2 SASEGT. CDR3: CASSSRRVAGGFYEQYF. DNA of the CDR3: TGTGCCAGCAGTTCCCGGCGAGTAGCGGGGGGATTCTACGAGCAGTACTTC.

This clonotype was seen more than once but under ten times. J is TRBJ2-2 and V is TRBV11-3; D unresolved. CDR1 is SGHNT, CDR2 YENEEA, per germline. Trimming shortened V by 1 base and J by 1 base, and 10 bases separated the two germline ends. The CDR3 runs 16 residues. The CDR3 region has the DNA TGTGCCAGCAGCTTAGGTAGCTCCAGGAACACCGGGGAGCTGTTTTTT. It codes for CASSLGSSRNTGELFF.

This clonotype was detected ten times or more. V usage is TRBV6-1 and J usage is TRBJ2-1; D is ambiguous. The CDR3 spans 13 residues. V dropped 2 bases and J dropped 7 bases, with 9 bases sitting between them. Germline lookup yields CDR1 MNHNS and CDR2 SASEGT. The CDR3 here is CASSEMGFNEQFF. The CDR3 DNA reads TGTGCCAGCAGTGAAATGGGGTTTAATGAGCAGTTCTTC.

This clonotype was seen ten or more times. This chain joins TRBV15 and TRBJ2-3, with D maybe TRBD1 (6 bases). The germline V gene has CDR1 LNHNV and CDR2 YYDKDF (reference sequence). CDR3 length: 15 residues. Trimming shortened V by 0 bases and J by 2 bases, and 9 bases separated the two germline ends. The CDR3 DNA reads as TGTGCCACCAGCAGAGATCGGACAGACACAGATACGCAGTATTTT. Its translation: CATSRDRTDTDTQYF.

A few counts support this clonotype. This chain joins TRBV7-9 and TRBJ2-5; 7 nucleotides align to TRBD2. With V trimmed by 3 bases and J by 1 base, 5 bases remained unmatched. CDR1 is SEHNR, CDR2 FQNEAQ, per germline (reference sequence). The CDR3 spans 15 residues. CDR3 amino acids: CASSFPTSRQETQYF. CDR3 nucleotides: TGTGCCAGCAGCTTCCCGACTAGCCGCCAAGAGACCCAGTACTTC. The whole variable domain, filled in from reference TRBV7-9 and TRBJ2-5, reads DTGVSQNPRHKITKRGQNVTFRCDPISEHNRLYWYRQTLGQGPEFLTYFQNEAQLEKSRLLSDRFSAERPKGSFSTLEIQRTEQGDSAMYLCASSFPTSRQETQYFGPGTRLLVL.

The chain's CDR3 is CASSYSPRTGDGNEQFF. The CDR3, as DNA: TGTGCCAGCAGTTACTCACCCCGGACAGGGGACGGGAATGAGCAGTTCTTC. The V call is TRBV6-2 or TRBV6-3, the J call TRBJ2-1; 9 bases map to TRBD1. Germline V lookup: CDR1 MNHEY, CDR2 SVGEGT. CDR3 length: 17 amino acids. V lost 0 bases to trimming and J lost 7 bases; unmatched junction nucleotides: 10.